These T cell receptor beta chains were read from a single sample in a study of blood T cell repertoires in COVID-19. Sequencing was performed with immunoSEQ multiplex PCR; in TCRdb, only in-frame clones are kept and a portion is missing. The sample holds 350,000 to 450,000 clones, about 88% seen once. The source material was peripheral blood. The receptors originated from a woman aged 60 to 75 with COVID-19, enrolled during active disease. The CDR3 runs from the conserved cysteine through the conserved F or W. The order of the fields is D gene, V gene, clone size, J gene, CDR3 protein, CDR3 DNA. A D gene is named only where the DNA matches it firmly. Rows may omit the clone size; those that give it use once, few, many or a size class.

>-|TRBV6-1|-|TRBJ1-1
CASSEGAGARTEAFF
TGTGCCAGCAGTGAAGGGGCGGGGGCACGCACTGAAGCTTTCTTT
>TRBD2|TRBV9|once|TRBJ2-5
CASSVGLAGAGETQYF
TGTGCCAGCAGCGTAGGTCTAGCGGGGGCGGGGGAGACCCAGTACTTC
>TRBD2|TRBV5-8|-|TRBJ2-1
CASSLWGGNEQFF
TGTGCCAGCAGCTTGTGGGGGGGAAATGAGCAGTTCTTC
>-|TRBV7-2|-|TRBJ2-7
CASSLNSGEQYF
TGTGCCAGCAGCTTAAATTCGGGAGAGCAGTACTTC
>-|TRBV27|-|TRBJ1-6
CASRGGRSSPLHF
TGTGCCAGCAGGGGGGGACGTAGTTCACCCCTCCACTTT
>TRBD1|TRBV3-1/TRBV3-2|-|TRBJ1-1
CASTLLSGGNTEAFF
TGTGCCAGCACCCTATTGTCAGGGGGGAACACTGAAGCTTTCTTT
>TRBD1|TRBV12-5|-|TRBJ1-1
CATRQGIMNTEAFF
TGTGCTACCCGACAGGGAATCATGAACACTGAAGCTTTCTTT
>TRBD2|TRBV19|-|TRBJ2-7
CASSMSGGLGEQYF
TGTGCCAGTAGTATGAGCGGGGGGCTGGGGGAGCAGTACTTC
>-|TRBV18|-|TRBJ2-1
CASSPQGQSLNEQFF
TGTGCCAGCTCACCACAGGGGCAGTCGTTAAATGAGCAGTTCTTC
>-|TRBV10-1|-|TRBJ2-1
CASSESAYNEQFF
TGCGCCAGCAGTGAAAGTGCGTACAATGAGCAGTTCTTC
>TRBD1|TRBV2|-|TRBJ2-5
CASSYGTDQETQYF
TGTGCCAGCAGTTATGGGACAGACCAAGAGACCCAGTACTTC
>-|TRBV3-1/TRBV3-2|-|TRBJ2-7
CASSPTLYEQYF
TGTGCCAGCAGCCCTACCCTCTACGAGCAGTACTTC
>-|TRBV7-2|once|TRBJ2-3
CASSLVPTSTDTQYF
TGTGCCAGCAGCTTAGTCCCTACTAGCACAGATACGCAGTATTTT
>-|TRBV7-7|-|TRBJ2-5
CASSLGVAETQYF
TGTGCCAGCAGCTTAGGCGTAGCGGAGACCCAGTACTTC
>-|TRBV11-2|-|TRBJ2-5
CASTKAGDGETQYF
TGTGCCAGCACCAAGGCAGGGGACGGAGAGACCCAGTACTTC
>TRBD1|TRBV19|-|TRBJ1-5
CASKGAGTENQPQHF
TGTGCCAGTAAAGGGGCGGGGACAGAAAACCAGCCCCAGCATTTT
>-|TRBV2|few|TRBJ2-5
CASIRFQETQYF
TGTGCCAGCATCCGGTTCCAAGAGACCCAGTACTTC
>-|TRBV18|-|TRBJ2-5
CASSPTERETQYF
TGTGCCAGCTCACCGACAGAAAGAGAGACCCAGTACTTC
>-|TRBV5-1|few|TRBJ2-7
CASAPSSRGYEQYF
TGCGCCAGCGCCCCCTCTTCCCGGGGTTACGAGCAGTACTTC
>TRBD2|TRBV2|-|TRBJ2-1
CASSDPSGGFDNEQFF
TGTGCCAGCAGTGACCCCAGCGGGGGCTTCGACAATGAGCAGTTCTTC
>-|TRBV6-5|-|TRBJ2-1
CASTLPRDFYNEQFF
TGTGCCAGCACCCTACCCCGGGACTTCTACAATGAGCAGTTCTTC
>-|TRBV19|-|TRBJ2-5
CASAIVHPPEETQYF
TGTGCCAGTGCCATCGTCCACCCGCCGGAGGAGACCCAGTACTTC
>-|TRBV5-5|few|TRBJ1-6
CASSQYNSPLHF
TGTGCCAGCAGCCAGTATAATTCACCCCTCCACTTT
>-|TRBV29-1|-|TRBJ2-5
CSVNRELQETQYF
TGCAGCGTGAACAGGGAACTTCAGGAGACCCAGTACTTC
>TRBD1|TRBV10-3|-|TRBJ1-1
CAISDPGQGGTEAFF
TGTGCCATCAGTGACCCGGGACAGGGTGGCACTGAAGCTTTCTTT